The source of this TCR beta chain is a study of blood T cell repertoires in COVID-19. Study background: Sources were T cells, B-cell-depleted T cells, or PBMCs; the material itself was cDNA or gDNA.

This CDR3 is 15 amino acids long. Germline assignment: CDR1 MNHEY and CDR2 SVGAGI. V lost 2 bases and J lost 1; bases outside the gene matches: 3. Living in 20 to 30 US areas, the participants were between roughly 18 and 89 years of age. Participant reports of clinical history set cohort assignment. Authors' processing steps: Estimation of nucleated cell counts was performed using reference gene primer amplification. The assay was immunoSEQ multiplex PCR, and TCRdb's table has in-frame clones only and misses some. The V and J calls and clone size come from that table; D and trimming were worked out from the DNA. The profile shows about 480,000 clones, 85% to 90% of them singletons.

The TCR originated in a woman aged 40 to 55 who had recovered from COVID-19. This chain connects TRBV6-5 to TRBJ2-5; 8 positions match TRBD1. Sequenced input: PBMCs or T cells enriched from blood (not recorded which). Written as DNA, the CDR3 is TGTGCCAGCAGTTACCAAGGGACAGGCCAAGAGACCCAGTACTTC. Its protein is CASSYQGTGQETQYF.